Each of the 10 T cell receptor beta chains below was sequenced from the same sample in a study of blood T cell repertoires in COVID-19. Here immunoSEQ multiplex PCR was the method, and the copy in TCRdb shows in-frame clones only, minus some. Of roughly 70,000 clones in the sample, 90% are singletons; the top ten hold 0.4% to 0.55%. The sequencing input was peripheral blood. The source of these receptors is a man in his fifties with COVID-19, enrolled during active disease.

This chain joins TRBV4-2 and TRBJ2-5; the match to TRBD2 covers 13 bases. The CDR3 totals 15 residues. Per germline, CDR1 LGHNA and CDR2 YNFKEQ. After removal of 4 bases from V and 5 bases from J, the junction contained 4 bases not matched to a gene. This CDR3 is CASSPLLAGGETQYF. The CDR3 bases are TGTGCCAGCAGCCCCCTACTAGCGGGAGGGGAGACCCAGTACTTC.

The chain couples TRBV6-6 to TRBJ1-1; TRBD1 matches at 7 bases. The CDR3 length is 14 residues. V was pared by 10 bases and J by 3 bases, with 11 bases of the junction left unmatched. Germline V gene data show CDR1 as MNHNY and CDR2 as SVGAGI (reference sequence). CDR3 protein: CAIKEQGDYTEAFF. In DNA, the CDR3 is TGTGCCATCAAGGAGCAGGGGGATTACACTGAAGCTTTCTTT.

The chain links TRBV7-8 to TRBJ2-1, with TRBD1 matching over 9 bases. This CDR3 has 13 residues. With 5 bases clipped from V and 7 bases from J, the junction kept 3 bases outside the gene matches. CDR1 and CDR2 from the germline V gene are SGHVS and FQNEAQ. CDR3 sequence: CASSIDRGNEQFF. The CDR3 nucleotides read TGTGCCAGCAGCATCGACAGGGGGAATGAGCAGTTCTTC.

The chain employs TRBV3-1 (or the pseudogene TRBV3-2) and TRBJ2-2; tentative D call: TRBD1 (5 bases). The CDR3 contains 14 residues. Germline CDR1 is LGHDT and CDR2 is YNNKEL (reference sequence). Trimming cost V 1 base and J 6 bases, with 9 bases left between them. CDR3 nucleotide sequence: TGTGCCAGCAGCCAAGCAGGGTATGCCGGGGAGCTGTTTTTT. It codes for CASSQAGYAGELFF.

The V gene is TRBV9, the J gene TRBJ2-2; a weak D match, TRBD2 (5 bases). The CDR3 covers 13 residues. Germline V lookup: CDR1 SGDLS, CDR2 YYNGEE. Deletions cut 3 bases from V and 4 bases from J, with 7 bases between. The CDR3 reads CASSARGTGELFF. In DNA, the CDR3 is TGTGCCAGCAGCGCCCGGGGCACCGGGGAGCTGTTTTTT.

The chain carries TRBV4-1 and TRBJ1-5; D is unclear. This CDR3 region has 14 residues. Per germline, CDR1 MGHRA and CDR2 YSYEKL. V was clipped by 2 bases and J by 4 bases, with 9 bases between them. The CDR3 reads CASSQYPGNQPQHF. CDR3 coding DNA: TGCGCCAGCAGCCAATATCCGGGGAATCAGCCCCAGCATTTT.

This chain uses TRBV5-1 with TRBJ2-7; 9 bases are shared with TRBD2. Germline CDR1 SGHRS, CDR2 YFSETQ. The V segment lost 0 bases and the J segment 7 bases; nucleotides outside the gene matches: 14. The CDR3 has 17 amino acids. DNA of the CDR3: TGCGCCAGCAGCTTGGGGGGGAGACTAGCGGTCCAGAGAGAGCAGTACTTC. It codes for CASSLGGRLAVQREQYF.

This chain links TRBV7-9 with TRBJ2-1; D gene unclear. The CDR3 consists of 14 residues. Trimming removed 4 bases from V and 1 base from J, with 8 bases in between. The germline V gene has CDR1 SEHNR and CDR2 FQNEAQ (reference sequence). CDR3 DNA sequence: TGTGCCAGCAGCTCGGCGGATTCCTACAATGAGCAGTTCTTC. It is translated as CASSSADSYNEQFF.

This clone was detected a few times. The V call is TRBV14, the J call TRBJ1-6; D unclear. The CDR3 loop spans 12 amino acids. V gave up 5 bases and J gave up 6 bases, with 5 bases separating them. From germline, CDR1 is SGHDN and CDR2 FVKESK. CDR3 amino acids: CASSFSNSPLHF. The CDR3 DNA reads TGTGCCAGCAGCTTCTCTAATTCACCCCTCCACTTT.

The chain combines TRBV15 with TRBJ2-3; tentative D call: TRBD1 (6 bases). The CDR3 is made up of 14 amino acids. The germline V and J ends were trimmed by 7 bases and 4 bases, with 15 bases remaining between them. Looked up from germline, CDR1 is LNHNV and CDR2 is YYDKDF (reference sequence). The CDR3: CATKTGRGPDTQYF. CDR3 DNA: TGTGCCACCAAAACTGGCAGGGGCCCAGATACGCAGTATTTT.